This T cell receptor (beta chain) derives from a study of metastatic and nonmetastatic thyroid tumors. Study-level information: A comparison of repertoires was made across blood and tumor or nodule tissue from malignant and benign thyroid patients. The study's findings and limits: It was reportedly found that TCR beta diversity was significantly higher in malignant thyroid tumors than in benign nodules, a difference seen in both blood and tumor samples.

Original analysis: Clinicopathological groups supplied CDR3 differences that were used to build a distant-metastasis classifier for papillary thyroid cancer. TCRdb called clones again from the PCR reads with MiXCR. None of the V and J calls come from the authors' own analysis; TCRdb made them. The sample holds around 53,000 clones, roughly 18% seen once. Details on this clone: Its antigen is still unknown. One end of the junction fails to match germline, which may point to a read error.

Until they underwent thyroid surgery, no patient had received any treatment. Sequenced sample: blood. This TCR was sampled from a female donor with papillary thyroid cancer or a benign thyroid nodule (not recorded which). Some clones in this sample may be carry-over from other donors' samples.

The DNA of the CDR3 is TGTGCCAGCAGTTCTAGGGGGCAAACAAACAATGAGCAGTTATTC. Its translation: CASSSRGQTNNEQLF. The V gene is TRBV6-1, the J gene TRBJ2-1; the match to TRBD1 covers 7 bases. CDR1 is MNHNS, CDR2 SASEGT, per germline. CDR3 size: 15 residues.